This passage covers 9 T cell receptor beta chains from one sample sequenced in a study of shared clonotypes between healthy human individuals. The data were produced by immunoSEQ multiplex PCR, yet TCRdb's version contains in-frame clones alone and is incomplete. Among 2 million to 2.5 million clones listed, 80% to 95% were seen once. Input material: naive CD4+ T cells from PBMCs. Sample subset: CD45RA+ positively selected. Every receptor here comes from a man aged 18 to 29 in good health. Some clones in this sample may be carry-over from other donors' samples.

The rearrangement joins TRBV18 to TRBJ2-3; TRBD1 is a possible D gene (6 bases). V lost 0 bases to trimming and J lost 3 bases, with 13 bases between them. Per the germline V gene, CDR1 is KGHSH and CDR2 is LQKENI. The CDR3 contains 16 residues. The CDR3 loop is CASSPPTRQGTDTQYF. The DNA of the CDR3 is TGTGCCAGCTCACCACCGACTCGCCAGGGGACAGATACGCAGTATTTT.

A remark on this clone: Within the sample, other DNA sequences also encode this same CDR3. The chain employs TRBV7-9 and TRBJ1-5; no reliable D call. Trimming stripped 1 base from V and 4 bases from J, with 5 bases between. This CDR3 is built from 13 residues. Per the germline V gene, CDR1 is SEHNR and CDR2 is FQNEAQ (reference sequence). The CDR3 spells CASSLDGNQPQHF. In DNA, the CDR3 is TGTGCCAGCAGCTTAGACGGAAATCAGCCCCAGCATTTT.

The table lists this clone with a count of one. The rearrangement uses TRBV19 and TRBJ1-3; D not resolved. There are 15 residues in the CDR3. Trimming shortened V by 4 bases and J by 2 bases, and 12 bases separated the two germline ends. Germline lookup yields CDR1 LNHDA and CDR2 SQIVND (reference sequence). CDR3 protein: CASSRADGAGNTIYF. The CDR3 nucleotides are TGTGCCAGTAGTAGGGCGGACGGGGCTGGAAACACCATATATTTT.

V is TRBV10-2 and J is TRBJ2-5; no clear D. This CDR3 has 12 amino acids. Per germline, CDR1 WSHSY and CDR2 SAAADI. Trimming shortened V by 2 bases and J by 8 bases, and 9 bases separated the two germline ends. DNA for the CDR3: TGCGCCAGCAGTGAGATAGGGTATACCCAGTACTTC. As protein: CASSEIGYTQYF.

This clone turned up a few times. The chain couples TRBV5-5 to TRBJ2-7; D call uncertain. This CDR3 contains 12 residues. With 5 bases removed from V and 4 bases from J, the gap between germline ends came to 10 bases. The germline CDR1 and CDR2 sequences are SGHKS and YYEKEE (reference sequence). CDR3 in DNA: TGTGCCAGCAGTTTCGTCCGTTACGAGCAGTACTTC. As protein: CASSFVRYEQYF.

This clone was seen once. The V gene is TRBV30, the J gene TRBJ2-7; D gene ambiguous. The CDR3 extends over 14 amino acids. V was pared by 4 bases and J by 0 bases, with 13 bases between. Germline CDR1 reads GTSNPN; CDR2 reads SVGIG (reference sequence). This chain's CDR3 is CAWMVPGSSYEQYF. The CDR3 nucleotides read TGTGCCTGGATGGTACCCGGAAGCTCCTACGAGCAGTACTTC.

This rearrangement joins TRBV5-1 to TRBJ1-4; weak D call: TRBD1 (5 bases). CDR1 and CDR2 (germline): SGHRS, YFSETQ. The CDR3 contains 15 residues. V was trimmed by 0 bases and J by 8 bases, leaving 14 bases between them. This CDR3 is CASSLEPVGVEKLFF. The CDR3 DNA reads TGCGCCAGCAGCTTGGAGCCCGTGGGGGTGGAAAAACTGTTTTTT.

This chain uses TRBV13 with TRBJ2-5, with 8 bases that match TRBD1. The germline V gene has CDR1 PRHDT and CDR2 FYEKMQ (reference sequence). CDR3 length: 15 amino acids. V lost 5 bases and J lost 2; bases outside the gene matches: 7. CDR3: CASSTRDRGQETQYF. The CDR3 DNA reads TGTGCCAGCAGCACCCGAGACAGGGGACAAGAGACCCAGTACTTC.

V and J are TRBV4-1 and TRBJ2-1; D remains unclear. The CDR3 extends over 13 amino acids. The germline V and J ends were trimmed by 4 bases and 9 bases, with 13 bases remaining between them. Germline V gene lookup returns CDR1 MGHRA and CDR2 YSYEKL. CDR3 DNA: TGCGCCAGCAGCCTATTGGGCGACGGTGAGCAGTTCTTC. Translated: CASSLLGDGEQFF.